The 4 T cell receptor beta chains below come from one sample, sequenced in a study of blood T cells in healthy people across ages. Sample-barcoded 5' priming and a J-beta primer mix drove a second PCR of 7 to 11 cycles. TCRdb re-analysed the 5' RACE reads in MiXCR, keeping a single row per CDR3 protein. The sample contains hundreds of thousands of distinct CDR3 sequences, around 46% of which appear only once. The specimen was blood. These receptors were taken from a woman aged 55-70 years in good health.

The rearrangement uses TRBV11-2 and TRBJ2-2, with 8 positions matching TRBD2. After removal of 5 bases from V and 7 bases from J, the junction contained 9 bases not matched to a gene. The CDR3 loop spans 15 amino acids. The germline V gene encodes CDR1 SGHAT and CDR2 FQNNGV. CDR3 amino acids: CASSRGTRGLGELFF. The CDR3 bases are TGTGCCAGCAGCCGGGGGACTAGGGGTCTCGGGGAGCTGTTTTTT. The whole variable domain, remainder taken from reference TRBV11-2 and TRBJ2-2, is EAGVAQSPRYKIIEKRQSVAFWCNPISGHATLYWYQQILGQGPKLLIQFQNNGVVDDSQLPKDRFSAERLKGVDSTLKIQPAKLEDSAVYLCASSRGTRGLGELFFGEGSRLTVL.

This chain joins TRBV27 and TRBJ2-1; 8 positions agree with TRBD2. The CDR3 has 15 residues. Losses at the gene ends were 4 bases for V and 6 bases for J; bases not matched to a gene: 8. Germline V gene sequence: CDR1 MNHEY, CDR2 SMNVEV (reference sequence). For the CDR3, the DNA is TGTGCCAGCAGTTCGGGGAGCGGGAGCGGCAATGAGCAGTTCTTC. Translation: CASSSGSGSGNEQFF.

The rearrangement links TRBV12-3 or TRBV12-4 to TRBJ2-2; 9 nucleotides align to TRBD1. After removal of 6 bases from V and 7 bases from J, the junction contained 9 bases not matched to a gene. The CDR3 loop spans 15 amino acids. The CDR3 region has the DNA TGTGCCAGCAGCACGACAGGGGGGATCAGCGGGGAGCTGTTTTTT. Translating it yields CASSTTGGISGELFF.

As concerns this clonotype: A much larger clonotype is one base distant, so this may be a read error. V usage is TRBV20-1 and J usage is TRBJ2-7; weak D call: TRBD2 (5 bases). CDR1 is DFQATT and CDR2 is SNEGSKA in the germline V gene (reference sequence). CDR3 length: 14 residues. The CDR3 DNA is TGCGGTGCTAGCAGGCAGGTCCTCTCCTACGAGCAGTACTTC. It yields the protein CGASRQVLSYEQYF.